This T cell receptor beta chain comes out of a study of Graves' ophthalmopathy and Graves' hyperthyroidism. Across the whole study: The blood sample was drawn at first diagnosis and before any treatment.

This clonotype was counted ten times or more. PBMCs were obtained from 9 to 10 ml of fresh peripheral blood. As the template, RNA transcripts were used to amplify TCR beta CDR3 regions. The authors performed first-round RT-PCR with HTBI primers and then a second-round multiplex PCR. TCRdb itself ran the multiplex PCR reads through MiXCR, one entry per CDR3 protein. This sample has hundreds of thousands of distinct CDR3 sequences, with about a fifth found just once. The TCR originated in a young woman with stable Graves' hyperthyroidism. Some clones in this sample may be carry-over from other donors' samples. The sequenced sample was peripheral blood.

The CDR3 reads CASSSPYNYNEQFF. As DNA, the CDR3 is TGTGCCAGCAGTTCTCCCTACAATTACAATGAGCAGTTCTTC. The chain joins TRBV12-3 or TRBV12-4 to TRBJ2-1; D ambiguous. Trimming removed 4 bases from V and 4 bases from J, with 11 bases in between. The CDR3 covers 14 residues.